What follows describes a single T cell receptor (beta chain). Its antigen is unknown. Trimming removed 2 bases from V and 6 bases from J, with 19 bases in between. The CDR3 extends over 17 amino acids. Germline CDR1 LGHDT, CDR2 YNNKEL (reference sequence). The sample is drawn from a study of T cells in Graves' hyperthyroidism and ophthalmopathy. Study as a whole: Prior to any treatment, at the point of initial diagnosis, peripheral blood was collected.

Researchers amplified the TCR beta CDR3 regions from RNA transcripts. When the TCR CDR3 underwent first-round RT-PCR, the HTBI primer set was used. MiXCR was run by TCRdb on the multiplex PCR reads, yielding one entry per CDR3 protein. The sample lists about 600,000 distinct CDR3 sequences; more than 13% were seen once. Findings and limits, study-wide: Most thyroid clonotypes expanded above 0.001 were also detected in blood.

Every diagnosis used clinical symptoms, serum thyroxine and TRAb, thyroid ultrasound and orbital computed tomography. This sequence was found in a young woman with Graves' ophthalmopathy. Sequencing was done on a sample of blood. The rearrangement joins TRBV3-1 to TRBJ2-2; D may correspond to TRBD1 or TRBD2 (5 bases each). CDR3 nucleotide sequence: TGTGCCAGCAGCCAAAAGGTGCCTTTGGGGGTTCCCGGGGAGCTGTTTTTT. Its translation: CASSQKVPLGVPGELFF.